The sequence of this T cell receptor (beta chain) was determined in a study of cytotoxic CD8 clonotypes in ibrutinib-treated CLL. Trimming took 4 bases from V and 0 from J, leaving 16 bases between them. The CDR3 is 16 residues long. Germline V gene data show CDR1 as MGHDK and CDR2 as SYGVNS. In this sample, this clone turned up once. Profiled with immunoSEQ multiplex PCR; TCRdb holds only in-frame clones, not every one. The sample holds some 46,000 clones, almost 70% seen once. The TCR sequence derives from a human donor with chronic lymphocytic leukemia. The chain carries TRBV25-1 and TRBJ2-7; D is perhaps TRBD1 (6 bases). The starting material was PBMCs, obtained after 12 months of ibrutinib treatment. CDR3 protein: CASSGSNTGISYEQYF. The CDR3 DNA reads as TGTGCCAGCAGTGGATCCAACACAGGGATCTCCTACGAGCAGTACTTC.